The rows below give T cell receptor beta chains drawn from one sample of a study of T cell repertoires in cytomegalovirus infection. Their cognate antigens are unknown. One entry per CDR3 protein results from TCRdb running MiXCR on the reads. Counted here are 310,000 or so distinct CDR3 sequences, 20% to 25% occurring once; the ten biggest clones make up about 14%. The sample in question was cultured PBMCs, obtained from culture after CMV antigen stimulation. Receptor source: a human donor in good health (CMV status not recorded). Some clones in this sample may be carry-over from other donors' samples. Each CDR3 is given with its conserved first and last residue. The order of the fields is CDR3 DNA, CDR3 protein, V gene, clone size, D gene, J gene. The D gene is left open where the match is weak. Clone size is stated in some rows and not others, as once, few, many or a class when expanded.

DNA: TGTGCCAGCTCACCATTTGCGGAGCCGACCTACAATGAGCAGTTCTTC; CDR3: CASSPFAEPTYNEQFF; V: TRBV18; size: once; D: -; J: TRBJ2-1
DNA: TGTGCCAGCAGCCCCCTGACAGGGGGGGCAGATACGCAGTATTTT; CDR3: CASSPLTGGADTQYF; V: TRBV28; size: many; D: TRBD1; J: TRBJ2-3
DNA: TGTGCCAGCCTCCGGGACACGACCTACGAGCAGTACTTC; CDR3: CASLRDTTYEQYF; V: TRBV28; size: -; D: -; J: TRBJ2-7
DNA: TGTGCCAGCAGCCCTCGGACTAGCGGGCCCGAGGAGTTCTTC; CDR3: CASSPRTSGPEEFF; V: TRBV7-2; size: many; D: TRBD2; J: TRBJ2-1
DNA: TGTGCCAGCAGCCCTCGAGGTAGCGGGGCCCCGGATGAGCAGTTCTTC; CDR3: CASSPRGSGAPDEQFF; V: TRBV5-4; size: few; D: TRBD2; J: TRBJ2-1
DNA: TGTGCCACCGGGGGCCGGTGGGGCACTGAAGCTTTCTTT; CDR3: CATGGRWGTEAFF; V: TRBV6-2/TRBV6-3; size: few; D: -; J: TRBJ1-1
DNA: TGTGCCAGTAGTCCCCCCACTAGCGGGAGCCCCCATGAGCAGTTCTTC; CDR3: CASSPPTSGSPHEQFF; V: TRBV19; size: -; D: TRBD2; J: TRBJ2-1
DNA: TGCAGTGCTCGTTTAGCGGGAGGGCCGGGTACGCAGTATTTT; CDR3: CSARLAGGPGTQYF; V: TRBV20-1; size: few; D: TRBD2; J: TRBJ2-3
DNA: TGCAGTGCTAATAAACAGCTAGCGGGAGGGACGAGCTCCTACAATGAGCAGTTCTTC; CDR3: CSANKQLAGGTSSYNEQFF; V: TRBV20-1; size: -; D: TRBD2; J: TRBJ2-1
DNA: TGTGCCAGCAGTTCCTCGGGACAGGGGGTGCAGTATTTT; CDR3: CASSSSGQGVQYF; V: TRBV6-2/TRBV6-3; size: -; D: TRBD1; J: TRBJ2-3
DNA: TGCGCCAGCAGCCAAGAACTAGTGGGAGGGTACAATGAGCAGTTCTTC; CDR3: CASSQELVGGYNEQFF; V: TRBV4-1; size: -; D: TRBD2; J: TRBJ2-1
DNA: TGTGCCAGCAGTTTCGGGACAGGGGCCTACAATGAGCAGTTCTTC; CDR3: CASSFGTGAYNEQFF; V: TRBV12-3/TRBV12-4; size: few; D: TRBD1; J: TRBJ2-1
DNA: TGTGCCAGTAGTGTGGCAGGGGAACCCTACAATGAGCAGTTCTTC; CDR3: CASSVAGEPYNEQFF; V: TRBV19; size: -; D: -; J: TRBJ2-1
DNA: TGTGCCAGCAGCCCGACAGGGGGCGAAAAACTGTTTTTT; CDR3: CASSPTGGEKLFF; V: TRBV7-2; size: -; D: TRBD1; J: TRBJ1-4
DNA: TGCAGTGCTAGAGAAGCGGACAGTCCTGGGGCCAACGTCCTGACTTTC; CDR3: CSAREADSPGANVLTF; V: TRBV20-1; size: -; D: -; J: TRBJ2-6
DNA: TGTGCCAGCAGTTTCCAAGGGGCTGGGACAGGGGTGTTTTCAGCCAAAAACATTCAGTACTTC; CDR3: CASSFQGAGTGVFSAKNIQYF; V: TRBV28; size: -; D: TRBD1; J: TRBJ2-4
DNA: TGCGCCAGCAGCAGAGAGACAGGGCGATATGGCTACACCTTC; CDR3: CASSRETGRYGYTF; V: TRBV5-1; size: -; D: TRBD1; J: TRBJ1-2
DNA: TGTGCCAGAAGCCATACCCTGAATTTCTCCTACAATGAGCAGTTCTTC; CDR3: CARSHTLNFSYNEQFF; V: TRBV5-3; size: -; D: -; J: TRBJ2-1
DNA: TGTGCCAGCAGGCTCGGAGGAACCGGGGAGCTGTTTTTT; CDR3: CASRLGGTGELFF; V: TRBV27; size: few; D: -; J: TRBJ2-2
DNA: TGTGCCAGTAGTAAGGCAGGGAATCGTTTTGGCTATGGCTACACCTTC; CDR3: CASSKAGNRFGYGYTF; V: TRBV19; size: -; D: -; J: TRBJ1-2
DNA: TGTGCCAGCAGCCCCCTGGAGGTAGCGGGGTTCCAACTAGCCAAAAACATTCAGTACTTC; CDR3: CASSPLEVAGFQLAKNIQYF; V: TRBV7-8; size: many; D: TRBD2; J: TRBJ2-4
DNA: TGTGCCAGCAGCTTCAATTCACCCCTCCACTTT; CDR3: CASSFNSPLHF; V: TRBV7-9; size: -; D: -; J: TRBJ1-6
DNA: TGTGCCATCAGTGAGACCATAGCGGGAGGCACCGGGGAGCTGTTTTTT; CDR3: CAISETIAGGTGELFF; V: TRBV10-3; size: -; D: TRBD2; J: TRBJ2-2
DNA: TGTGCCAGCAGCCAAGATCCGTGGCAGGGTGATTCACCCCTCCACTTT; CDR3: CASSQDPWQGDSPLHF; V: TRBV14; size: few; D: -; J: TRBJ1-6
DNA: TGTGCCAGCAGTTTACGGTTACCTAGGACAGATACGCAGTATTTT; CDR3: CASSLRLPRTDTQYF; V: TRBV28; size: few; D: -; J: TRBJ2-3
DNA: TGTGCCAGCAGCTTTTCCCACTATGGCTACACCTTC; CDR3: CASSFSHYGYTF; V: TRBV7-2; size: few; D: -; J: TRBJ1-2
DNA: TGCGCCAGCAGCTCCACACTAGCGGCAAGCTCCTACGAGCAGTACTTC; CDR3: CASSSTLAASSYEQYF; V: TRBV5-1; size: -; D: TRBD2; J: TRBJ2-7
DNA: TGTGCCAGCAGGTCCCCCCAGGGGGCCGGGACTGAAGCTTTCTTT; CDR3: CASRSPQGAGTEAFF; V: TRBV7-2; size: many; D: TRBD1; J: TRBJ1-1
DNA: TGCAGCGTTGAAACGGTGGACACTCCCTCAGGAGAGCAGTACTTC; CDR3: CSVETVDTPSGEQYF; V: TRBV29-1; size: -; D: -; J: TRBJ2-7
DNA: TGTGCCACCAGTTCTTCCCAGATTAATGAAAAACTGTTTTTT; CDR3: CATSSSQINEKLFF; V: TRBV15; size: -; D: -; J: TRBJ1-4
DNA: TGTGCCAGCAGCTTTTTCTCTAAGGGGGCCTACAATGAGCAGTTCTTC; CDR3: CASSFFSKGAYNEQFF; V: TRBV11-2; size: -; D: -; J: TRBJ2-1